This T cell receptor beta chain is drawn from a study of T cell responses to AZD1222 COVID-19 vaccine. Study conclusions and caveats: The number of AZD1222 recipients seropositive at baseline was only six. Unmutated variant regions are reportedly targeted by nearly half of spike-specific TCRs. Clonal diversity was possibly underestimated; the donors were predominantly white British and more often female.

The CDR3 is 13 amino acids. V lost 2 bases and J 2 bases, leaving 7 bases between the germline ends. Germline V gene data show CDR1 as SGHVS and CDR2 as FNYEAQ. Measured with immunoSEQ multiplex PCR; TCRdb has only the in-frame clones, and not every one. The data contain about 140,000 clones, approximately 92% of them seen just once; the ten biggest clones take up about 5.5%. As for this clone: Its antigen remains unidentified.

The sequence was obtained from an adult in good health. The chain links TRBV7-6 to TRBJ2-7; weak D call: TRBD2 (5 bases). This sample comprised peripheral blood, obtained on day 0 of AZD1222 vaccination. The CDR3: CASSLPGTYEQYF. Here the CDR3 DNA reads TGTGCCAGCAGCTTACCCGGGACCTACGAGCAGTACTTC.